The rows below give T cell receptor beta chains drawn from one sample of a study of blood T cell repertoires in COVID-19. Clones were sequenced by immunoSEQ multiplex PCR, and TCRdb holds only the in-frame ones, with some missing. The sample includes roughly 200,000 clones, 82% of them seen just once. The material sequenced was PBMCs or T cells enriched from blood (not recorded which). The receptors stem from a woman aged 55-70 years with acute COVID-19. CDR3s include the opening cysteine and the closing phenylalanine or tryptophan. A D gene is named only where the DNA matches it firmly. Size is omitted from some rows. Given values are once, few, many or a class for expanded clones.

J gene	clone size	V gene	CDR3 length	D gene	CDR3 DNA	CDR3 protein
TRBJ1-1	few	TRBV29-1	15	TRBD1	TGCAGCGTTGCCTGGGACAGGGGTAGAGGCACTGAAGCTTTCTTT	CSVAWDRGRGTEAFF
TRBJ2-2	-	TRBV7-9	15	-	TGTGCCAGCAGCGCGAGGCAGGGTCGGGCCGGGGAGCTGTTTTTT	CASSARQGRAGELFF
TRBJ2-3	-	TRBV6-4	13	-	TGTGCCAGCAGGAAGGGGCGCACAGATACGCAGTATTTT	CASRKGRTDTQYF
TRBJ2-2	-	TRBV7-8	14	-	TGTGCCAGCAGCGGGCCCGGTAACACCGGGGAGCTGTTTTTT	CASSGPGNTGELFF
TRBJ2-1	-	TRBV4-3	15	TRBD1	TGCGCCAGCAGCCCGGACGGACAGGGGATCAATGAGCAGTTCTTC	CASSPDGQGINEQFF
TRBJ1-4	-	TRBV19	12	-	TGTGCCAGTAGTATTACCGAGGAAAAACTGTTTTTT	CASSITEEKLFF
TRBJ2-3	-	TRBV5-4	12	-	TGTGCCAGCAGCCCACGAGAAGGCCAGGACTCTTTT	CASSPREGQDSF
TRBJ1-1	-	TRBV27	13	-	TGTGCCAGCAGTTTATACGGGAACACTGAAGCTTTCTTT	CASSLYGNTEAFF
TRBJ1-3	-	TRBV6-5	14	-	TGTGCCAGCCAACAGGGACAATCTGGAAACACCATATATTTT	CASQQGQSGNTIYF
TRBJ2-5	-	TRBV28	14	-	TGTGCCATTGCGGTGGGAGCCGGACAAGAGACCCAGTACTTC	CAIAVGAGQETQYF
TRBJ1-1	once	TRBV7-2	12	-	TGTGCCAGCAGCTTAGACACAGGGTACGCTTTCTTT	CASSLDTGYAFF
TRBJ2-1	-	TRBV5-1	15	-	TGCGCCAGCAGCTTTATGAGTTCGACCTACAATGAGCAGTTCTTC	CASSFMSSTYNEQFF
TRBJ1-6	-	TRBV11-2	14	TRBD1	TGTGCCAGCAGCTTGGGACAGGGGGGTTCGCCCCTCCACTTT	CASSLGQGGSPLHF
TRBJ2-1	-	TRBV10-2	12	-	TGCGCCAGCAGAGTACAGGGAAATGAGCAGTTCTTC	CASRVQGNEQFF
TRBJ2-5	-	TRBV30	14	-	TGTGCCTGGAGTGTAGGAGGTGACGGGGAGACCCAGTACTTC	CAWSVGGDGETQYF
TRBJ1-2	-	TRBV29-1	14	TRBD1	TGCAGCGTGGGGACCGGGACAGGGGGCGAAGGCTACACCTTC	CSVGTGTGGEGYTF
TRBJ2-3	-	TRBV15	16	-	TGTGCCACCAGCAGGGGGGCCTTCAGTAGCACAGATACGCAGTATTTT	CATSRGAFSSTDTQYF
TRBJ1-2	-	TRBV5-1	16	-	TGCGCCAGCAGCATCGGGACACCTATTACTAACTATGGCTACACCTTC	CASSIGTPITNYGYTF
TRBJ1-2	-	TRBV27	16	-	TGTGCCAGCAGTCCCAGTTTTACAGGGTTTAACTATGGCTACACCTTC	CASSPSFTGFNYGYTF
TRBJ1-2	-	TRBV15	13	-	TGTGCCACCAGCAGAAGAACAGGTGGTGGCTACACCTTC	CATSRRTGGGYTF
TRBJ1-5	-	TRBV5-1	16	-	TGCGCCAGCAGCTTGGATGGGCCGGGAAGCAATCAGCCCCAGCATTTT	CASSLDGPGSNQPQHF
TRBJ2-3	-	TRBV5-1	16	TRBD2	TGCGCCAGCAGCTCGGGACTAGCGGGAGTAGGGGATACGCAGTATTTT	CASSSGLAGVGDTQYF
TRBJ2-3	-	TRBV9	17	TRBD2	TGTGCCAGCAGCGCAGCGGCTAGCGGGGAGGGCCCAGATACGCAGTATTTT	CASSAAASGEGPDTQYF
TRBJ2-5	once	TRBV29-1	18	-	TGCAGCGTTGAACATCTTCTGTCGACTACTCCATTTCAAGAGACCCAGTACTTC	CSVEHLLSTTPFQETQYF
TRBJ1-6	-	TRBV7-2	14	-	TGTGCCAGCAGCTCCGGACAGCCTAATTCACCCCTCCACTTT	CASSSGQPNSPLHF
TRBJ1-5	-	TRBV12-3/TRBV12-4	13	-	TGTGCCAGCAGTTTAAATGATCGGACAACGGTACATTTT	CASSLNDRTTVHF
TRBJ1-1	once	TRBV24-1	14	-	TGTGCCACCAGTGATCCTTCAGTGAACACTGAAGCTTTCTTT	CATSDPSVNTEAFF
TRBJ1-6	-	TRBV6-5	16	TRBD1	TGTGCCAGCAGTTACCGCGGGACAGGGGAGAATTCACCCCTCCACTTT	CASSYRGTGENSPLHF
TRBJ1-2	many	TRBV5-6	14	-	TGTGCCAGCAGGGGTTTGCTACGGAGCTATGGCTACACCTTC	CASRGLLRSYGYTF
TRBJ1-2	-	TRBV7-9	16	TRBD1	TGTGCCAGCAGCCGAGGGACAGCGGTTGTTAACTATGGCTACACCTTC	CASSRGTAVVNYGYTF
TRBJ1-4	-	TRBV5-1	14	TRBD1	TGCGCCAGCACCCCTTTAGGGGGCCATGAAAAACTGTTTTTT	CASTPLGGHEKLFF
TRBJ2-1	-	TRBV10-1	13	-	TGCGCCAGCAGAGGGAGACATGGGGATGAGCAGTTCTTC	CASRGRHGDEQFF
TRBJ2-6	-	TRBV5-4	15	-	TGTGCCAGCAGCTTTAGACTTTCTGGGGCCAACGTCCTGACTTTC	CASSFRLSGANVLTF
TRBJ1-4	-	TRBV12-3/TRBV12-4	13	TRBD1	TGTGCCAGCAGCTCAGGGGGAGATGAAAAACTGTTTTTT	CASSSGGDEKLFF
TRBJ1-1	many	TRBV12-2	16	-	TGTGCAAGTCGCTTCTCCGGGACTATGGGGGGCACTGAAGCTTTCTTT	CASRFSGTMGGTEAFF
TRBJ2-5	once	TRBV7-6	14	TRBD2	TGTGCCAGCAGCTTAAAAGCGGGAGCAGAGACCCAGTACTTC	CASSLKAGAETQYF
TRBJ1-2	-	TRBV28	12	TRBD1	TGTGCCAGCAGAGGGACAGCCTATGGCTACACCTTC	CASRGTAYGYTF
TRBJ1-6	-	TRBV28	15	-	TGTGCCAGCAGCTCTGGGCCTACCCTCAATTCACCCCTCCACTTT	CASSSGPTLNSPLHF
TRBJ1-2	-	TRBV28	15	-	TGTGCCAGCAGGCTTGGCGGGGGCGCTAACTATGGCTACACCTTC	CASRLGGGANYGYTF
TRBJ2-3	-	TRBV4-3	19	TRBD2	TGCGCCAGCAGCCAAAGCGGACCCCTTTGGGCGGGGGGGTTAGATACGCAGTATTTT	CASSQSGPLWAGGLDTQYF
TRBJ2-2	-	TRBV24-1	15	-	TGTGCCACCAGTGACCCGAGGGTGAACACCGGGGAGCTGTTTTTT	CATSDPRVNTGELFF
TRBJ1-4	-	TRBV18	14	-	TGTGCCAGCTCACGGACGGACTTGAATGAAAAACTGTTTTTT	CASSRTDLNEKLFF
TRBJ1-3	-	TRBV5-8	14	TRBD1	TGTGCCAGCAGCTTGCAGGGGGCTGGAAACACCATATATTTT	CASSLQGAGNTIYF
TRBJ2-5	-	TRBV28	16	TRBD1	TGTGCCAGCACTTGGAGGGGGCAGGGGGCCGGGGAGACCCAGTACTTC	CASTWRGQGAGETQYF
TRBJ2-3	-	TRBV3-1/TRBV3-2	17	TRBD2	TGTGCCAGCAGCCTGGCTAGCGGGGGGGCCGGCACAGATACGCAGTATTTT	CASSLASGGAGTDTQYF
TRBJ1-2	-	TRBV5-4	16	TRBD1	TGTGCCAGCAGTCCTTTGGGACAGGGAGAGGGCTATGGCTACACCTTC	CASSPLGQGEGYGYTF
TRBJ2-5	-	TRBV6-5	15	TRBD2	TGTGCCAGCACTAGACTAGCGGGAGGGCAAGAGACCCAGTACTTC	CASTRLAGGQETQYF
TRBJ2-7	once	TRBV9	16	-	TGTGCCAGCAGCGACTCTCGGACAGAGCCACTGGGGGAGCAGTACTTC	CASSDSRTEPLGEQYF
TRBJ2-1	-	TRBV12-3/TRBV12-4	12	TRBD1	TGTGCCAGCAGTTCCCCACAGGGGAAGCAGTTCTTC	CASSSPQGKQFF
TRBJ1-5	few	TRBV6-6	12	-	TGTGCCAGCAGTGTCGACAGACAGCCCCAGCATTTT	CASSVDRQPQHF
TRBJ1-2	-	TRBV19	14	-	TGTGCCAGTATTGATGTGGGCAGAGTTTATGGCTACACCTTC	CASIDVGRVYGYTF
TRBJ1-2	-	TRBV10-1	13	-	TGCGCCAGCAGCCCCCAGGGGCCCTATGGCTACACCTTC	CASSPQGPYGYTF